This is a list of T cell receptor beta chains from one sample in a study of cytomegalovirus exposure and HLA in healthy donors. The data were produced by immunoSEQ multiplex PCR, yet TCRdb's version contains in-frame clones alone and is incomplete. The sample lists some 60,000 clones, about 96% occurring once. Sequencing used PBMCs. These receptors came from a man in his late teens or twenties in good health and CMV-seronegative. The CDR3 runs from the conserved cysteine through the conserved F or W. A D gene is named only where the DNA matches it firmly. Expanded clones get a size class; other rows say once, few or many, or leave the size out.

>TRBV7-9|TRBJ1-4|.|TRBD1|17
TGTGCCAGCAGCCTGAGGACAGGGGCCCTCTTTAATGAAAAACTGTTTTTT
CASSLRTGALFNEKLFF
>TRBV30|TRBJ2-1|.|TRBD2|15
TGTGCCTGGAGTCGACTAGCGGGAGGCGCGGGTGAGCAGTTCTTC
CAWSRLAGGAGEQFF
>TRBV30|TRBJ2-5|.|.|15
TGTGCCTGGAGTGTACAGGGACTAAACCAAGAGACCCAGTACTTC
CAWSVQGLNQETQYF
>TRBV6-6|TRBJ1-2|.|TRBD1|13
TGTGCCAGCAGCCCGGGACAGGGTTTGGGCTACACCTTC
CASSPGQGLGYTF
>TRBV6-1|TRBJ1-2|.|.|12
TGTGCCAGTTGGTTACTGGGGCCTGGCTACACCTTC
CASWLLGPGYTF
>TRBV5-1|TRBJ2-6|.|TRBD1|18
TGCGCCAGCAGCTTGGCCGGGACAGGGGGCTTTGGGGCCAACGTCCTGACTTTC
CASSLAGTGGFGANVLTF
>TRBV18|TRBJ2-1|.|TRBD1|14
TGTGCCAGCTCGCGACAGGGGGCGCGCAATGAGCAGTTCTTC
CASSRQGARNEQFF
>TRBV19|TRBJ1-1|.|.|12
TGTGCCAGTAGTTTAGGACTCGGTAAAGCTTTCTTT
CASSLGLGKAFF
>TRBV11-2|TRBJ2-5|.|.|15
TGTGCCAGCAGCTTTAACATTGGTAGCGGAGAGACCCAGTACTTC
CASSFNIGSGETQYF
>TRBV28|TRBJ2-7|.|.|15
TGTGCCAGCAGTTTTTGGACTGGCGGGTCCGACGAGCAGTACTTC
CASSFWTGGSDEQYF
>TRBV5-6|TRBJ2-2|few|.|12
TGTGCCAGCAGCTTATACAGCGGGGAGCTGTTTTTT
CASSLYSGELFF
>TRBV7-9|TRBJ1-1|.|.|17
TGTGCCAGCAGCTTAAACAGTTGGGGACAACCGACCACTGAAGCTTTCTTT
CASSLNSWGQPTTEAFF
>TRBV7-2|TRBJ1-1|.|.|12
TGTGCCAGCAGCTTAGAGGGGTCGAGAGCTTTCTTT
CASSLEGSRAFF
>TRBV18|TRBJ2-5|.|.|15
TGTGCCAGCTCATCCCCGGACAAACTGAAAGAGACCCAGTACTTC
CASSSPDKLKETQYF
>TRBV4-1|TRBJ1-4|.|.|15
TGCGCCAGCAGCCGCGCTGCGGGGACTGGGGAAAAACTGTTTTTT
CASSRAAGTGEKLFF
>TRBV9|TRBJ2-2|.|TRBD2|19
TGTGCCAGCAGCGTAGCGGGGCGGGAGTTAAAAGTTAACACCGGGGAGCTGTTTTTT
CASSVAGRELKVNTGELFF
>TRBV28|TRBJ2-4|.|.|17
TGTGCCAGCAGTTTAAAGGACTTCCGACTAGCCAAAAACATTCAGTACTTC
CASSLKDFRLAKNIQYF
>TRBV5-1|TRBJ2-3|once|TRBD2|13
TGCGCCGGAAGCGGGAGGAGCACAGATACGCAGTATTTT
CAGSGRSTDTQYF
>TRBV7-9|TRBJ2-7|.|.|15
TGTGCCAGCAGCTTAGCCCAGCGGAACTCCTACGAGCAGTACTTC
CASSLAQRNSYEQYF
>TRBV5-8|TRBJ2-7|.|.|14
TGTGCCAGCAGCTTGGAAGGCAGGTCCTACGAGCAGTACTTC
CASSLEGRSYEQYF
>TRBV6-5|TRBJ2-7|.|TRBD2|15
TGTGCCAGCAGTTACCGACTAGCGGGCGTATACGAGCAGTACTTC
CASSYRLAGVYEQYF
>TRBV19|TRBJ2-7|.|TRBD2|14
TGTGCCAGTAGTGGGGTAGCGGGAGGCTACGAGCAGTACTTC
CASSGVAGGYEQYF
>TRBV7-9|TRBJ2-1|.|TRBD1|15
TGTGCCAGCAGCTTAGGGAGACAGGGGTTCAATGAGCAGTTCTTC
CASSLGRQGFNEQFF
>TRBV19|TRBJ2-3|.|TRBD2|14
TGTGCCAGTAGTTTCGGGGGGTCGGCAGATACGCAGTATTTT
CASSFGGSADTQYF
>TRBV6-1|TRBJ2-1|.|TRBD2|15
TGTGCCAGCAGACTAGCGGGAGGGCCAAGCAATGAGCAGTTCTTC
CASRLAGGPSNEQFF
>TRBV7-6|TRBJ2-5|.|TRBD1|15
TGTGCCAGCAGCCTAGGGACAGGGATCAGAGAGACCCAGTACTTC
CASSLGTGIRETQYF
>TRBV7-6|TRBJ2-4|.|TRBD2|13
TGTGCCAGCAGCCCTGGCGGGACTAGCATTCAGTACTTC
CASSPGGTSIQYF
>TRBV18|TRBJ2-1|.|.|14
TGTGCCAGCTCACCAGAGGCTAACAGGGATGAGCAGTTCTTC
CASSPEANRDEQFF
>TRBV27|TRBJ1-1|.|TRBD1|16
TGTGCCAGCAGTTTATCGACAGGGGGCCTGAACACTGAAGCTTTCTTT
CASSLSTGGLNTEAFF
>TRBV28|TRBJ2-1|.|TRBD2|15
TGTGCCAGCAGCTGGATCGGGACTATCGGCAATGAGCAGTTCTTC
CASSWIGTIGNEQFF
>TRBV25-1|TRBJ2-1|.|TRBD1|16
TGTGCCAGCAGTACCCCTCCAAGGCAGGGGGCGGGTGAGCAGTTCTTC
CASSTPPRQGAGEQFF
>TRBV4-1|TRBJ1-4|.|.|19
TGCGCCAGCAGCAAAAGGGGTAGGACATACGATGCAACTAATGAAAAACTGTTTTTT
CASSKRGRTYDATNEKLFF
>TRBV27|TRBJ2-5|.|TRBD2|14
TGTGCCAGCAGTCGGACTAGCAGACAAGAGACCCAGTACTTC
CASSRTSRQETQYF
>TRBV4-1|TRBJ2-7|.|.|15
TGCGCCAGCAGCCAACGTCTAGCGTTTACCTACGAGCAGTACTTC
CASSQRLAFTYEQYF
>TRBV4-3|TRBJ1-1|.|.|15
TGCGCCAGCAGCCAAATTACAGGGCACGGCACTGAAGCTTTCTTT
CASSQITGHGTEAFF
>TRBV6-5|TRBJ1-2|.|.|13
TGTGCCAGCAGTTACTCATCAACAGTCGGCTACACCTTC
CASSYSSTVGYTF
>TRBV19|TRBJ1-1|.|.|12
TGTGCCAATAGTATTTCTAACACTGAAGCTTTCTTT
CANSISNTEAFF
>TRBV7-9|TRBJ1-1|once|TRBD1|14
TGTGCCAGCAGCCCGACAGGGATCTGGACTGAAGCTTTCTTT
CASSPTGIWTEAFF
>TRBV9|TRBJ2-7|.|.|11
TGTGCCAGCAGCGCCGGGGGCGAGCAGTACTTC
CASSAGGEQYF
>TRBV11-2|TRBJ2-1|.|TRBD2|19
TGTGCCAGCAGCTCGGGACTAGCGGGAGGGCCAAAGCTCAACAATGAGCAGTTCTTC
CASSSGLAGGPKLNNEQFF
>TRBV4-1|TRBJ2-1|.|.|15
TGCGCCAGCAGCCAAGGAAATAGCGTCGACAATGAGCAGTTCTTC
CASSQGNSVDNEQFF
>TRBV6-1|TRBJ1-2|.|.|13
TGTGCCAGCAGTGTTGAGGAAGGCTATGGCTACACCTTC
CASSVEEGYGYTF
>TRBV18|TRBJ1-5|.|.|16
TGTGCCAGCTCACCACCGGGTGCGGATAGCAATCAGCTCCAGCATTTT
CASSPPGADSNQLQHF
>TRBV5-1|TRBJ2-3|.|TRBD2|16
TGCGCCAGCAGCTTCGGGACTAGCGGCGGCACAGATACGCAGTATTTT
CASSFGTSGGTDTQYF
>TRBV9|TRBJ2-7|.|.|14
TGTGCCAGCAGCCCTACTAGTAGTGGAAACGAGCAGTACTTC
CASSPTSSGNEQYF
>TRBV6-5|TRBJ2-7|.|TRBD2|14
TGTGCCAGCAGGGCTACTAGCGGATCCTACGAGCAGTACTTC
CASRATSGSYEQYF
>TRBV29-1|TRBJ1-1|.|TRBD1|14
TGCAGCGTTCACAGGGGATTGGCGAACACTGAAGCTTTCTTT
CSVHRGLANTEAFF
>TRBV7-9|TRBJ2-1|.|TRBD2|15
TGTGCCAGCAGCTATAGCGGGAGGGCTAAGAATGAGCAGTTCTTC
CASSYSGRAKNEQFF
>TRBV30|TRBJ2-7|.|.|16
TGTGCCTGGAGTAAAGTGCCGTCTAGGGTCACGGGGGAGCAGTACTTC
CAWSKVPSRVTGEQYF
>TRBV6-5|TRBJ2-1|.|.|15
TGTGCCAGCAGTTACTCACAGAACTCCTACAATGAGCAGTTCTTC
CASSYSQNSYNEQFF
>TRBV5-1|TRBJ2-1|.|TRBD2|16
TGCGCCAGCAGCCTGACCGGGACTAGCGGATACAATGAGCAGTTCTTC
CASSLTGTSGYNEQFF
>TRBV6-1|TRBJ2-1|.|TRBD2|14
TGTGCCAGCAGTGAATGGACTAGCGTTACCGAGGCCGTCTTC
CASSEWTSVTEAVF